Each of the 2 T cell receptor beta chains below was sequenced from the same sample in a study of identical twins. In TCRdb, the 5' RACE reads were re-called with MiXCR into one record per CDR3 protein. The repertoire has about 240,000 distinct CDR3 sequences, over 9.5% of them found once; the top ten carry roughly 10%. What was sequenced was memory T cells sorted from blood. These receptors originate from a man aged 45 to 65 in good health.

This clonotype has just a few counts. The chain has TRBV9 and TRBJ2-3; 10 positions match TRBD2. V gave up 3 bases and J gave up 5 bases; unmatched junction bases: 12. The V gene's germline CDR1 is SGDLS and CDR2 YYNGEE. The CDR3 spans 17 residues. The CDR3 nucleotides read TGTGCCAGCAGCGCTCCTTCTCTAGCGGGAGCGGTAGATACGCAGTATTTT. Amino acids: CASSAPSLAGAVDTQYF.

This chain connects TRBV7-3 to TRBJ2-1; 12 bases agree with TRBD2. This CDR3 has 15 amino acids. Trimming removed 5 bases from V and 7 bases from J; junction bases left unmatched: 6. Per the germline V gene, CDR1 is SGHTA and CDR2 is FQGTGA. CDR3 coding DNA: TGTGCCAGCAGCCCCGGACTAGCGGGAAAAAATGAGCAGTTCTTC. Amino acid sequence: CASSPGLAGKNEQFF.